This record looks at one T cell receptor beta chain sequence and its context. Its antigen is still unknown. MiXCR, run by TCRdb on the reads, gives a single entry per CDR3 protein. The data show approximately 990,000 distinct CDR3 sequences, with 25% to 40% seen just once and roughly 13% held by the top ten. J lost 10 bases, V lost 2 bases, and 4 bases had no gene match. CDR3 length: 12 residues. Germline V gene sequence: CDR1 MNHEY, CDR2 SVGEGT. These data originate in a study of T cell repertoires in cytomegalovirus infection. Study-wide background: HLA-B-restricted CMV epitopes that are well studied, plus recently identified HLA-C-restricted ones, were used by the study. In public TCR beta signatures, there were indications of both CMV infection and matching HLA type.

Study results and limitations: Ex vivo responses were dominated by HLA-C-restricted CMV-specific TCR beta clonotypes.

Sample: cultured CD8+ T cells from PBMCs, taken from culture after CMV antigen stimulation. The chain couples TRBV6-2 or TRBV6-3 to TRBJ2-5, with 7 bases fitting TRBD1. The origin of this receptor is a human donor in good health (CMV status not recorded). Some clones in this sample may be carry-over from other donors' samples. CDR3 sequence: CASSYPRDSQYF. The CDR3, as DNA: TGTGCCAGCAGTTACCCTCGGGACAGCCAGTACTTC.